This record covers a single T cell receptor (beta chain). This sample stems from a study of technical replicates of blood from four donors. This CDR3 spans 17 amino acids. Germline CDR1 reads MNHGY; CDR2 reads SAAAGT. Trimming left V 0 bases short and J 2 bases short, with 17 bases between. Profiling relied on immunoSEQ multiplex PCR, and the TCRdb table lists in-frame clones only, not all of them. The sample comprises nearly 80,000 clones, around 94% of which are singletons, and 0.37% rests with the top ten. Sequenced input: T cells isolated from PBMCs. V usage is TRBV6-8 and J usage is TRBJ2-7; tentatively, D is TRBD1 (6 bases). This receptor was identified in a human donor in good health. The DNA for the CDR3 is TGTGCCAGCAGTTACTCGACTCCTTACGGACAGCCCTACGAGCAGTACTTC. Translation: CASSYSTPYGQPYEQYF.